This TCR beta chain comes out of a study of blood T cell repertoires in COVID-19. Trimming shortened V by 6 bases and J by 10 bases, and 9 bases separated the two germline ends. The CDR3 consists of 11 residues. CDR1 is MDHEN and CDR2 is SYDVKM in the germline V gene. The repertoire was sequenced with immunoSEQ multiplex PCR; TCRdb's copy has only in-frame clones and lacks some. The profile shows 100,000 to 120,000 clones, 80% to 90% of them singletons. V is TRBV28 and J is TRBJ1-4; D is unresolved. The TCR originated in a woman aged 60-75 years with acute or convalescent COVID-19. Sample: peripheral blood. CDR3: CASRSLGKLFF. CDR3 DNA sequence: TGTGCCAGCAGGAGCCTAGGAAAACTGTTTTTT.